Shown below are 27 T cell receptor beta chains from a single sample sequenced in a study of T cell clones after liver transplantation. Data came from immunoSEQ multiplex PCR; TCRdb stores just in-frame clones and leaves some out. Of 99,000 or so clones in the sample, 80% to 85% were seen once. The sample here was CD4+ T cells from blood, taken before liver transplant. These receptors came from a human donor who received a liver transplant.

This clone has only one observation. V usage is TRBV28 and J usage is TRBJ1-1; D not resolved. This CDR3 has 12 amino acids. Germline V lookup: CDR1 MDHEN, CDR2 SYDVKM. The V gene lost 5 bases and the J gene lost 7 bases, with 11 bases spanning the gap. CDR3 in DNA: TGTGCCAGCAGTCCCAGGAGTATTGAAGCTTTCTTT. This gives the protein CASSPRSIEAFF.

A few counts support this clone. This chain uses TRBV7-7 with TRBJ2-1, with D possibly being TRBD2 (6 bases). V was pared by 1 base and J by 7 bases, with 8 bases between. This CDR3 region has 13 residues. CDR1 SSHAT and CDR2 FNYEAQ come from the germline V gene (reference sequence). CDR3 sequence: CASSLVGGNEQFF. The CDR3, as DNA: TGTGCCAGCAGCTTAGTTGGGGGGAATGAGCAGTTCTTC.

This clone has a handful of counts. The rearrangement uses TRBV14 and TRBJ2-2; D gene unclear. Trimming left V 1 base short and J 8 bases short, with 14 bases between. The germline gives CDR1 SGHDN, CDR2 FVKESK. The CDR3 totals 15 residues. This chain's CDR3 is CASSQASIFAGELFF. CDR3 DNA: TGTGCCAGCAGCCAAGCGTCCATCTTCGCTGGGGAGCTGTTTTTT.

The chain is built from TRBV9 and TRBJ1-2, with D perhaps matching TRBD1 (6 bases). Trimming took 3 bases from V and 4 from J, leaving 16 bases between them. The CDR3 extends over 15 amino acids. The germline CDR1 and CDR2 sequences are SGDLS and YYNGEE. The CDR3 DNA is TGTGCCAGCAGCGCTCAAACAGGGTCGGGCTATGGCTACACCTTC. Its translation: CASSAQTGSGYGYTF.

Worth noting for this clone: Other DNA sequences from this sample encode an identical CDR3 as well. This chain uses TRBV7-2 with TRBJ2-7; 10 positions agree with TRBD1. V trimming: 3 bases; J trimming: 6 bases; junction bases outside the gene matches: 5. Germline V gene sequence: CDR1 SGHTA, CDR2 FQGNSA. The CDR3 length is 14 residues. The CDR3 nucleotides read TGTGCCAGCAGCTTGGGACAGGGGAGAGGCGAGCAGTACTTC. Translation: CASSLGQGRGEQYF.

The rearrangement links TRBV28 to TRBJ2-1; the D gene is possibly TRBD2 (6 bases). The germline CDR1 and CDR2 sequences are MDHEN and SYDVKM. The CDR3 consists of 15 residues. V was pared by 2 bases and J by 5 bases, with 13 bases between. The CDR3 region has the DNA TGTGCCAGCAGTTTAACCGGGACGGGAGACAATGAGCAGTTCTTC. Protein: CASSLTGTGDNEQFF.

The chain combines TRBV29-1 with TRBJ1-1; 8 bases fit TRBD1. The J segment lost 7 bases and the V segment lost 0 bases, leaving 7 bases of the junction unmatched. CDR3 length equals 14 residues. Germline CDR1 reads SQVTM; CDR2 reads ANQGSEA. CDR3 nucleotides: TGCAGCGTTGAAGAGGGCAGGGGGCTCCTTGAAGCTTTCTTT. Amino acid sequence: CSVEEGRGLLEAFF.

V gene TRBV7-6 combines with J gene TRBJ1-4; 11 positions agree with TRBD1. Germline V gives CDR1 SGHVS, CDR2 FNYEAQ. V gave up 4 bases and J gave up 2 bases; unmatched junction bases: 6. The length of the CDR3 is 17 residues. DNA of the CDR3: TGTGCCAGCAGCTCCGGACAGGGGGCGTTGACTAATGAAAAACTGTTTTTT. Amino acid sequence: CASSSGQGALTNEKLFF.

J is TRBJ1-2 and V is TRBV5-1, with unresolved D. Germline V lookup: CDR1 SGHRS, CDR2 YFSETQ. The germline V and J ends were trimmed by 4 bases and 8 bases, with 15 bases remaining between them. The CDR3 is 13 amino acids. The CDR3, as DNA: TGCGCCAGCAGCCCGGGCCGCTCAGGAGGCTACACCTTC. Residues: CASSPGRSGGYTF. Full variable domain (remainder filled in from reference TRBV5-1 and TRBJ1-2): KAGVTQTPRYLIKTRGQQVTLSCSPISGHRSVSWYQQTPGQGLQFLFEYFSETQRNKGNFPGRFSGRQFSNSRSEMNVSTLELGDSALYLCASSPGRSGGYTFGSGTRLTVV.

The rearrangement uses TRBV28 and TRBJ1-3; D remains ambiguous. The V end was cut by 4 bases, the J end by 1 base, with 11 bases between. CDR1 and CDR2 from the germline V gene are MDHEN and SYDVKM. The CDR3 consists of 15 residues. The CDR3 nucleotides are TGTGCCAGCAGTTCCCCTTTTCCTTCTGGAAACACCATATATTTT. Protein sequence: CASSSPFPSGNTIYF.

This chain joins TRBV28 and TRBJ1-5; 8 bases are a match to TRBD1. J was trimmed by 3 bases and V by 10 bases; bases with no gene match: 8. CDR3 length equals 14 residues. Germline lookup yields CDR1 MDHEN and CDR2 SYDVKM. The DNA of the CDR3 is TGTGCCACCAAGGACAGGGATTTCAATCAGCCCCAGCATTTT. Residues: CATKDRDFNQPQHF.

The V gene is TRBV27, the J gene TRBJ2-4, with TRBD2 matching over 7 bases. With 5 bases clipped from V and 5 bases from J, the junction kept 12 bases outside the gene matches. Germline V gives CDR1 MNHEY, CDR2 SMNVEV (reference sequence). The CDR3 sequence is 16 residues long. In nucleotides, the CDR3 is TGTGCCAGCAGTCCACGCTTGTGGGGGGGACAAAACATTCAGTACTTC. It yields the protein CASSPRLWGGQNIQYF.

The chain uses TRBV27 and TRBJ2-1; 12 bases match TRBD2. The V segment lost 5 bases and the J segment 8 bases; nucleotides outside the gene matches: 10. Per germline, CDR1 MNHEY and CDR2 SMNVEV (reference sequence). The CDR3 covers 16 residues. The CDR3 sequence: CASSRGTSGSWDEQFF. In DNA, the CDR3 is TGTGCCAGCAGTCGCGGGACTAGCGGGTCTTGGGATGAGCAGTTCTTC.

The chain employs TRBV7-2 and TRBJ1-2, with D possibly TRBD1 on 6 matching bases. From germline, CDR1 is SGHTA and CDR2 FQGNSA. V was pared by 5 bases and J by 5 bases, with 24 bases between. CDR3 size: 17 residues. The CDR3 protein is CASSPGISGAVGYGYTF. For the CDR3, the DNA is TGTGCCAGCAGCCCTGGGATTTCGGGGGCAGTAGGGTATGGCTACACCTTC.

This chain's CDR3 is CASTLAGGRTDTQYF. The DNA for the CDR3 is TGTGCCAGCACCCTAGCGGGGGGGAGAACAGATACGCAGTATTTT. V is TRBV2 and J is TRBJ2-3; TRBD2 matches at 12 bases. Germline CDR1 SNHLY, CDR2 FYNNEI. The length of the CDR3 is 15 residues. V shed 7 bases, J shed 3 bases, and the junction held 5 bases outside the gene matches.

The chain links TRBV7-3 to TRBJ2-7; D ambiguous. From germline, CDR1 is SGHTA and CDR2 FQGTGA. This CDR3 contains 14 residues. V was clipped by 5 bases and J by 0 bases, with 11 bases between them. The DNA for the CDR3 is TGTGCCAGCAGCCCTGCTGACACCTCCTACGAGCAGTACTTC. Residues: CASSPADTSYEQYF.

This chain connects TRBV7-9 to TRBJ1-3, with D hard to call. CDR1 is SEHNR, CDR2 FQNEAQ, per germline (reference sequence). The V and J ends lost 4 bases and 1 base respectively, with 11 bases between them. This CDR3 contains 15 residues. CDR3 in amino acids: CASSSPAGSGNTIYF. For the CDR3, the DNA is TGTGCCAGCAGCTCGCCCGCTGGTTCTGGAAACACCATATATTTT.

This chain links TRBV7-3 with TRBJ1-1, with D hard to call. The ends were cut back, 3 bases at V and 8 bases at J, with 13 bases in the middle. Germline CDR1 reads SGHTA; CDR2 reads FQGTGA. The CDR3 is made up of 13 amino acids. For the CDR3, the DNA is TGTGCCAGCAGCTTTTCCGGGTCCGGAGAAGCTTTCTTT. Protein: CASSFSGSGEAFF.

The chain combines TRBV29-1 with TRBJ2-2, with 12 bases identical to TRBD2. The CDR3 totals 18 residues. Trimming took 0 bases from V and 4 from J; bases not matched to a gene: 9. The germline V gene encodes CDR1 SQVTM and CDR2 ANQGSEA. DNA of the CDR3: TGCAGCGTTGAAGATCCCGCTAGCGGGAGGGCGGGCACCGGGGAGCTGTTTTTT. Translating it yields CSVEDPASGRAGTGELFF.

The genes are TRBV19 and TRBJ2-7; the D is unclear. This CDR3 spans 12 amino acids. Germline V gene data show CDR1 as LNHDA and CDR2 as SQIVND (reference sequence). V gave up 4 bases and J gave up 4 bases, with 8 bases separating them. CDR3 in amino acids: CASSTPQYEQYF. The CDR3 coding sequence is TGTGCCAGTAGTACCCCCCAGTACGAGCAGTACTTC.

The chain couples TRBV4-2 to TRBJ1-4, with TRBD1 as a possible D gene (6 bases). Germline CDR1 LGHNA, CDR2 YNFKEQ. V lost 1 base, J lost 4 bases, and 13 bases lay in between. The CDR3 sequence is 16 residues long. In DNA, the CDR3 is TGTGCCAGCAGCCAAGCGGCGGGCAGGGGTAATGAAAAACTGTTTTTT. This translates into CASSQAAGRGNEKLFF.

The chain carries TRBV16 and TRBJ1-5; possible D gene TRBD1, 5 bases. Germline-derived CDR1 and CDR2 are KGHSY and FQNENV. V dropped 5 bases and J dropped 4 bases, with 12 bases sitting between them. The CDR3 consists of 14 residues. This chain's CDR3 is CASSGGGPNQPQHF. CDR3 in DNA: TGTGCCAGCAGCGGGGGAGGACCTAATCAGCCCCAGCATTTT.

This chain joins TRBV2 and TRBJ1-3; possibly TRBD1 for D (5 bases). Germline lookup yields CDR1 SNHLY and CDR2 FYNNEI. Trimming removed 7 bases at V and 4 bases at J, with 20 bases between. This CDR3 comprises 16 residues. CDR3 region: CASTEAGLGIGNTIYF. The CDR3 DNA is TGTGCCAGCACCGAAGCAGGGTTGGGAATCGGAAACACCATATATTTT.

The rearrangement uses TRBV5-6 and TRBJ2-7; possibly TRBD2 for D (6 bases). CDR3 length: 15 amino acids. Germline V CDR1 and CDR2: SGHDT, YYEEEE. The V end lost 2 bases, the J end lost 3 bases, and 15 bases lay between the germline ends. CDR3 amino acids: CASSLTPGGDYEQYF. As DNA, the CDR3 is TGTGCCAGCAGCTTAACCCCCGGGGGTGACTACGAGCAGTACTTC.

The chain has TRBV5-1 and TRBJ2-3; no definite D call. CDR1 and CDR2 from the germline V gene are SGHRS and YFSETQ. This CDR3 is 14 amino acids long. With 4 bases removed from V and 1 base from J, the gap between germline ends came to 10 bases. CDR3 sequence: CASSPGYGTDTQYF. The CDR3 DNA is TGCGCCAGCAGCCCCGGGTACGGCACAGATACGCAGTATTTT.

The CDR3, as DNA: TGTGCCAGCAGATCCGGGACAGGGGCCTACAATGAGCAGTTCTTC. As protein: CASRSGTGAYNEQFF. This chain joins TRBV7-6 and TRBJ2-1, with 10 bases identical to TRBD1. This CDR3 is 15 amino acids long. CDR1 SGHVS and CDR2 FNYEAQ come from the germline V gene. V gave up 6 bases and J gave up 2 bases; unmatched junction bases: 4. Using reference TRBV7-6 and TRBJ2-1 for the parts outside the CDR3, the full variable domain is GAGVSQSPRYKVTKRGQDVALRCDPISGHVSLYWYRQALGQGPEFLTYFNYEAQQDKSGLPNDRFSAERPEGSISTLTIQRTEQRDSAMYRCASRSGTGAYNEQFFGPGTRLTVL.

A single count supports this clone. The gene calls are TRBV5-1 and TRBJ2-2; D tentatively fits TRBD1 or TRBD2 (7 bases each). Per germline, CDR1 SGHRS and CDR2 YFSETQ. The CDR3 has 14 residues. V gave up 9 bases and J gave up 6 bases, with 18 bases separating them. CDR3 DNA: TGCGCCACATCCCCCCAGGGGGGGGCCGGGGAGCTGTTTTTT. Translation gives CATSPQGGAGELFF.